The next 13 T cell receptor beta chains were all read from a single sample in a study of blood T cell repertoires in COVID-19. TCRdb's copy holds only in-frame clones and misses some; the assay was immunoSEQ multiplex PCR. The sample has 70,000 or so clones; approximately 86% are singletons. Sequenced material: peripheral blood. These receptors were obtained from a middle-aged man with COVID-19, enrolled during active disease.

This clone was recorded only once. V gene TRBV27 combines with J gene TRBJ2-5; D is possibly TRBD1 (6 bases). The ends were cut back, 2 bases at V and 5 bases at J, with 9 bases in the middle. This CDR3 spans 13 amino acids. The germline V gene has CDR1 MNHEY and CDR2 SMNVEV (reference sequence). The CDR3: CASSLGQGETQYF. In DNA, the CDR3 is TGTGCCAGCAGTTTAGGGCAGGGGGAGACCCAGTACTTC.

This clone was picked up one time. The V call is TRBV6-1, the J call TRBJ2-7; TRBD2 matches 8 bases. Looked up from germline, CDR1 is MNHNS and CDR2 is SASEGT. V trimming: 6 bases; J trimming: 3 bases; junction bases outside the gene matches: 10. The CDR3 covers 15 residues. In DNA form, the CDR3 reads TGTGCCAGCAGCGCCCCGGGGGGGCAGGACTACGAGCAGTACTTC. Translated, it gives CASSAPGGQDYEQYF.

This clone showed up just once. The chain employs TRBV5-1 and TRBJ2-5; 9 nucleotides align to TRBD1. V was clipped by 3 bases and J by 4 bases; unmatched bases: 10. This CDR3 is built from 16 residues. CDR1 is SGHRS, CDR2 YFSETQ, per germline. CDR3 protein: CASSSQGQGVIETQYF. CDR3 DNA: TGCGCCAGCAGCTCCCAGGGACAGGGAGTGATAGAGACCCAGTACTTC.

The chain is built from TRBV9 and TRBJ1-4; 8 nucleotides line up with TRBD1. The CDR3 sequence is 15 residues long. Germline assignment: CDR1 SGDLS and CDR2 YYNGEE. V trimming: 3 bases; J trimming: 9 bases; junction bases outside the gene matches: 10. The chain's CDR3 is CASSATAGTGKKLFF. CDR3 nucleotide sequence: TGTGCCAGCAGCGCAACCGCCGGGACAGGCAAAAAACTGTTTTTT. Supplemented by reference TRBV9 and TRBJ1-4, the full variable domain reads DSGVTQTPKHLITATGQRVTLRCSPRSGDLSVYWYQQSLDQGLQFLIQYYNGEERAKGNILERFSAQQFPDLHSELNLSSLELGDSALYFCASSATAGTGKKLFFGSGTQLSVL.

The CDR3 spells CASSIVRDSLNTGELFF. CDR3 coding DNA: TGTGCCAGCAGCATCGTCCGGGACAGCCTGAACACCGGGGAGCTGTTTTTT. This rearrangement joins TRBV5-4 to TRBJ2-2, with 7 bases lining up with TRBD1. The CDR3 extends over 17 amino acids. CDR1 is SGHNT, CDR2 YYREEE, per germline (reference sequence). J lost 1 base, V lost 4 bases, and 10 bases had no gene match.

This clone appeared a single time. The chain employs TRBV9 and TRBJ2-4; tentatively, D is TRBD2 (5 bases). The V end lost 4 bases, the J end lost 8 bases, and 19 bases lay between the germline ends. The CDR3 is 15 residues long. Germline assignment: CDR1 SGDLS and CDR2 YYNGEE. The CDR3 coding sequence is TGTGCCAGCAGCCCCGAAAGGGCCGGGCGGGACATTCAGTACTTC. It encodes CASSPERAGRDIQYF.

This chain links TRBV2 with TRBJ2-3; D perhaps matches TRBD2 (6 bases). The CDR3 contains 15 residues. The germline V gene encodes CDR1 SNHLY and CDR2 FYNNEI. With 7 bases removed from V and 7 bases from J, the gap between germline ends came to 21 bases. This CDR3 reads CASKTGASGGNTQYF. The CDR3, as DNA: TGTGCCAGCAAGACCGGGGCTAGTGGCGGGAATACGCAGTATTTT.

The V call is TRBV3-1 (or the pseudogene TRBV3-2), the J call TRBJ1-1; maybe TRBD1 (6 bases). The germline CDR1 and CDR2 sequences are LGHDT and YNNKEL (reference sequence). This CDR3 comprises 13 residues. Trimming pared 4 bases from V and 8 bases from J, leaving 14 bases between. CDR3 nucleotides: TGTGCCAGCAGCCGTACTGGGAGGGGGGAAGCTTTCTTT. Translating it yields CASSRTGRGEAFF.

The chain links TRBV5-6 to TRBJ1-2; D not certain. The V gene lost 3 bases and the J gene lost 8 bases, with 11 bases spanning the gap. This CDR3 region has 12 residues. Germline CDR1 SGHDT, CDR2 YYEEEE. The CDR3 DNA follows: TGTGCCAGCAGCTCGGGGAGCTGGGGCTACACCTTC. It specifies CASSSGSWGYTF.

The rearrangement joins TRBV25-1 to TRBJ1-6; possible D gene TRBD1, 6 bases. The CDR3 contains 15 residues. Germline lookup yields CDR1 MGHDK and CDR2 SYGVNS. Trimming cost V 6 bases and J 7 bases, with 16 bases left between them. CDR3 amino acids: CASRATGSLNSPLHF. The CDR3 DNA is TGTGCCAGCAGAGCTACAGGGTCCCTAAATTCACCCCTCCACTTT.

This clone came up a few times. V is TRBV5-8 and J is TRBJ2-7, with 8 bases lining up with TRBD1. Germline loops: CDR1 SGHTS, CDR2 YDEGEE. The CDR3 contains 15 residues. The V gene end was trimmed by 4 bases and the J gene end by 1 base; junction bases not matched to a gene: 7. This chain's CDR3 is CASSIQGDTSYEQYF. The CDR3 nucleotides are TGTGCCAGCAGCATACAGGGGGATACGTCCTACGAGCAGTACTTC. The full variable domain, completed using reference TRBV5-8 and TRBJ2-7, is EAGVTQSPTHLIKTRGQQATLRCSPISGHTSVYWYQQALGLGLQFLLWYDEGEERNRGNFPPRFSGRQFPNYSSELNVNALELEDSALYLCASSIQGDTSYEQYFGPGTRLTVT.

This chain joins TRBV3-1 (or the pseudogene TRBV3-2) and TRBJ2-7, with TRBD1 identical over 9 bases. Germline lookup yields CDR1 LGHDT and CDR2 YNNKEL (reference sequence). This CDR3 region has 13 residues. The J segment lost 5 bases and the V segment lost 4 bases, leaving 3 bases of the junction unmatched. The CDR3 DNA reads as TGTGCCAGCAGCCGGACAGGGGTTAACGAGCAGTACTTC. Translation gives CASSRTGVNEQYF.

This sequence joins TRBV6-5 and TRBJ1-5; D not resolved. V dropped 6 bases and J dropped 0 bases, with 12 bases sitting between them. This CDR3 is 15 amino acids long. Germline V CDR1 and CDR2: MNHEY, SVGAGI. The DNA for the CDR3 is TGTGCCAGCAGCGTACTACATGATAGCAATCAGCCCCAGCATTTT. It is translated as CASSVLHDSNQPQHF.